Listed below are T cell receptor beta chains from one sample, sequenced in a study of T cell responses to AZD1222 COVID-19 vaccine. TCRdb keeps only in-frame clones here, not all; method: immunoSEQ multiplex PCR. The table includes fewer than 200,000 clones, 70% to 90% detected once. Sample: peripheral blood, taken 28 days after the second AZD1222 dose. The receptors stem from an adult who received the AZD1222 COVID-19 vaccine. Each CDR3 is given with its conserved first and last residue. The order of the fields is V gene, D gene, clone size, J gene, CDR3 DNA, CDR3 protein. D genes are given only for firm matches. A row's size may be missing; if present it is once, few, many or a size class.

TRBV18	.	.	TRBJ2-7	TGTGCCAGCTCACCTTTCCACGGCTCCTACGAGCAGTACTTC	CASSPFHGSYEQYF
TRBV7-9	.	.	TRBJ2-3	TGTGCCAGCAGCTTAGCGGGCGTTGTAGACACGCAGTATTTT	CASSLAGVVDTQYF
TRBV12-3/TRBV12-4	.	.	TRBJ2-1	TGTGCCAGCAGCTTGAGTGGACAAGAGCAGTTCTTC	CASSLSGQEQFF
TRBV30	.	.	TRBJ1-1	TGTGCCTGGAGTGGAGGCAGGAAGAACACTGAAGCTTTCTTT	CAWSGGRKNTEAFF
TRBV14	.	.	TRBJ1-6	TGTGCCAGCAGCCCGGGATACGGGCCCTCACCCCTCCACTTT	CASSPGYGPSPLHF
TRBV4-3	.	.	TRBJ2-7	TGCGCCAGCAGCCAATATATGGGCTACGAGCAGTACTTC	CASSQYMGYEQYF
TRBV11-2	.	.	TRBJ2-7	TGTGCCAGCAGCCCCCCACAGAACTACGAGCAGTACTTC	CASSPPQNYEQYF
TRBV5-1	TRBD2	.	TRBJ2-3	TGCGCCAGCAGCAGAACTAGCGGGGGGGCTAGCGATACGCAGTATTTT	CASSRTSGGASDTQYF
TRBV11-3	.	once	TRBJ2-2	TGTGCCAGCACCTTAAACAGGGACACCGGGGAGCTGTTTTTT	CASTLNRDTGELFF
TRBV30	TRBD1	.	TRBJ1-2	TGTGCCTGGAGTGTACTCCGGACAGGGGGCCCCTATGGCTACACCTTC	CAWSVLRTGGPYGYTF
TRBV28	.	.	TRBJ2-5	TGTGCCAGCACCTCCTCTGACTGGCAAGAGACCCAGTACTTC	CASTSSDWQETQYF
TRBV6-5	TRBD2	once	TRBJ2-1	TGTGCCAGCAGGGCCGTACGGGGGGGCCACAATGAGCAGTTCTTC	CASRAVRGGHNEQFF
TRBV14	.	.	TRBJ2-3	TGTGCCAGCAGCCAAGCATGGGGTGGTAGAGATACGCAGTATTTT	CASSQAWGGRDTQYF
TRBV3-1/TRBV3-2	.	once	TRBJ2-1	TGTGCCAGCAGCCAAGTGCTAGACTCCTACAATGAGCAGTTCTTC	CASSQVLDSYNEQFF
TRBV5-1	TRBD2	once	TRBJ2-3	TGCGCCAGCAGCTTTGGTGGACAGACTAGCGGGGCCTACACAGATACGCAGTATTTT	CASSFGGQTSGAYTDTQYF
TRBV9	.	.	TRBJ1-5	TGTGCCAGCAGCGGGGGATCTGGCAATCAGCCCCAGCATTTT	CASSGGSGNQPQHF
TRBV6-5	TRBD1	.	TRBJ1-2	TGTGCCAGCAGTATCACCGGGACAGCCAGCTATGGCTACACCTTC	CASSITGTASYGYTF
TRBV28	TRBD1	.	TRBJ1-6	TGTGCCAGCAGTTCCCGGACAGGCGGTCATTCACCCCTCCACTTT	CASSSRTGGHSPLHF
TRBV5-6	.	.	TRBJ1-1	TGTGCCAGCAGCTTAGAGGGCTTGAACACTGAAGCTTTCTTT	CASSLEGLNTEAFF
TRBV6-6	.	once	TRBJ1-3	TGTGCCAGCAGTTACTCCGCTAGTCTCTCTGGAAACACCATATATTTT	CASSYSASLSGNTIYF
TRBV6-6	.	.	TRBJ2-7	TGTGCCAGCAGTTACGGATTAGGGGTCCGCTACGAGCAGTACTTC	CASSYGLGVRYEQYF
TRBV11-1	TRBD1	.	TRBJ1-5	TGTGCCAGCAGCTTCCCGGACAGGGTGTTTAGGCCCCAGCATTTT	CASSFPDRVFRPQHF
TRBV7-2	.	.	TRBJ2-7	TGTGCCAGCAGCTCCGGAGCCGGGGGCTACGAGCAGTACTTC	CASSSGAGGYEQYF
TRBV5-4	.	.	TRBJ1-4	TGTGCCAGCAGCATAACCGGACGGATTAATGAAAAACTGTTTTTT	CASSITGRINEKLFF
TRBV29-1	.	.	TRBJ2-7	TGCAGCGTTGAAGTCCCCCCGGGATCCTTCGAGCAGTACTTC	CSVEVPPGSFEQYF
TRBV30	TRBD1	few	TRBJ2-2	TGTGCCCGAATGACAGGGACGAACACCGGGGAGCTGTTTTTT	CARMTGTNTGELFF
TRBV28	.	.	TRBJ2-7	TGTGCCAGCAGACCACCCGGGGGACAAAACCCCTACGAGCAGTACTTC	CASRPPGGQNPYEQYF
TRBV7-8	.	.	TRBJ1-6	TGTGCCAGCAGCGCAGGCGGTGGGGGTCGTAATTCACCCCTCCACTTT	CASSAGGGGRNSPLHF
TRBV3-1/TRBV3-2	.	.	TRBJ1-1	TGTGCCAGCAGCCAAGGTACAGCCGGCCGAGCTTTCTTT	CASSQGTAGRAFF
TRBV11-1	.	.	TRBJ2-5	TGTGCCAGCAGCTCCGGGGCGGTCGGAGAGACCCAGTACTTC	CASSSGAVGETQYF
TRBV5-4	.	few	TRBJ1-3	TGTGCCAGCAGCTTCGAAAGGCAGGGAAACACCATATATTTT	CASSFERQGNTIYF
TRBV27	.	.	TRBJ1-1	TGTGCCAGCAGTTTTGGGGTAATGAACACTGAAGCTTTCTTT	CASSFGVMNTEAFF
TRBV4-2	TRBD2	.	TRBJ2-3	TGTGCCAGCAGCTCAGGGACTAGCGGTAGCACAGATACGCAGTATTTT	CASSSGTSGSTDTQYF
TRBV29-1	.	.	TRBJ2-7	TGCAGCGTGGAAGATGGGACGAAGGAGCAGTACTTC	CSVEDGTKEQYF
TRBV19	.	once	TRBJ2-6	TGTGCCAGTAGTATCCGCCCGGGGCTCTCTGGGGCCAACGTCCTGACTTTC	CASSIRPGLSGANVLTF
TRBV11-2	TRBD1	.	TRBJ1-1	TGTGCCAGCAGCGTGACCCAGGGGGCTAGGACTGAAGCTTTCTTT	CASSVTQGARTEAFF
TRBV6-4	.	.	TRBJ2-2	TGTGCCAGCAGTCCAGGACAGTTCACCGGGGAGCTGTTTTTT	CASSPGQFTGELFF
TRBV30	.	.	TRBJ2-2	TGTGCCTGGGGGCCGGGGAACACCGGGGAGCTGTTTTTT	CAWGPGNTGELFF
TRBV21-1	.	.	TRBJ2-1	TGTGCCAGCATCCACGGGGCAGGGGGAATTGACAATGAGCAGTTCTTC	CASIHGAGGIDNEQFF
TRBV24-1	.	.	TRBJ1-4	TGTGCCACCAGTGATACTGGGGGGGTCGAAAAACTGTTTTTT	CATSDTGGVEKLFF
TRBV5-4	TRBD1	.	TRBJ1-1	TGTGCCAGCAGCTTATTACAGGGGGCGACTGAAGCTTTCTTT	CASSLLQGATEAFF
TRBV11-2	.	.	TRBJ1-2	TGTGCCAGCAGCTTAAGGCACAGGGTGGGGGGTGACTACACCTTC	CASSLRHRVGGDYTF
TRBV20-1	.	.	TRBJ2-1	TGCAGTGCTAGTGGGACCATCTACAATGAGCAGTTCTTC	CSASGTIYNEQFF
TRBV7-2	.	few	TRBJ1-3	TGTGCCAGCAGCTTAAGCCAGGGCCACACCATATATTTT	CASSLSQGHTIYF
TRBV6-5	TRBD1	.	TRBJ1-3	TGTGCCAGCAGTTACCGAACAGGGGGCACTGGAAACACCATATATTTT	CASSYRTGGTGNTIYF
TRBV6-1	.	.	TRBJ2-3	TGTGCCAGCAGTGACCTTTGGGGGCGAGATACGCAGTATTTT	CASSDLWGRDTQYF
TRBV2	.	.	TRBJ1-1	TGTGCCAAGCAACGATATCCGTCGGCTGAAGCTTTCTTT	CAKQRYPSAEAFF
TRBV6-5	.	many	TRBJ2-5	TGTGCCAGCAGTTATACTTCTGTCCCTCAAGAGACCCAGTACTTC	CASSYTSVPQETQYF
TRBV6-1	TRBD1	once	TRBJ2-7	TGTGCCAGCCTCCTACGGGACAGGGGTTCCTACGAGCAGTACTTC	CASLLRDRGSYEQYF
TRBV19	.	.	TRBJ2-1	TGTGCCAGTACTATTACAGGAGCCTACAATGAGCAGTTCTTC	CASTITGAYNEQFF
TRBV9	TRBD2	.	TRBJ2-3	TGTGCCAGCAGCGCGGGGACTAGCGGGGCCACAGATACGCAGTATTTT	CASSAGTSGATDTQYF
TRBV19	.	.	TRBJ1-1	TGTGCCAGTAACCGGGAAAGGCGCACTGAAGCTTTCTTT	CASNRERRTEAFF
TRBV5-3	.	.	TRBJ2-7	TGTGCCAGAATCCCAACTAGCCTTCTTTCCTACGAGCAGTACTTC	CARIPTSLLSYEQYF
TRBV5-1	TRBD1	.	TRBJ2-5	TGCGCCAGCAGCCCCGCCGACAGGGGGCTAGAGACCCAGTACTTC	CASSPADRGLETQYF
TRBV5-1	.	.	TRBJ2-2	TGCGCCAGCAGCTTGCCCCAGGGGGGGGCCGGGGAGCTGTTTTTT	CASSLPQGGAGELFF